The entry below describes one T cell receptor (beta chain). CDR3 length: 11 residues. Looked up from germline, CDR1 is ENHRY and CDR2 is SYGVKD. V lost 11 bases, J lost 9 bases, and 16 bases lay in between. This sample was included in a study of spatial heterogeneity in lung cancer. Overall study: Donors were roughly 70 untreated early-stage non-small cell lung cancer patients. The authors sequenced available follow-up PBMC samples, taken a median of approximately two years after resection.

Each CDR3 protein gets one entry after TCRdb re-called the 5' RACE reads with MiXCR. This table has around 41,000 distinct CDR3 sequences, approximately 24% appearing once. Described time point: blood at routine non-recurrence follow-up after resection. Unsorted whole RNA from tumor, nontumor lung or frozen PBMC underwent sequencing. This TCR came from a female donor with early-stage non-small cell lung cancer. Source: PBMCs, taken at follow-up. The chain carries TRBV10-3 and TRBJ1-2; TRBD1 is a possible D gene (5 bases). The chain's CDR3 is CAVGTVPSYTF. The DNA for the CDR3 is TGTGCCGTCGGGACTGTTCCCAGCTACACCTTC.